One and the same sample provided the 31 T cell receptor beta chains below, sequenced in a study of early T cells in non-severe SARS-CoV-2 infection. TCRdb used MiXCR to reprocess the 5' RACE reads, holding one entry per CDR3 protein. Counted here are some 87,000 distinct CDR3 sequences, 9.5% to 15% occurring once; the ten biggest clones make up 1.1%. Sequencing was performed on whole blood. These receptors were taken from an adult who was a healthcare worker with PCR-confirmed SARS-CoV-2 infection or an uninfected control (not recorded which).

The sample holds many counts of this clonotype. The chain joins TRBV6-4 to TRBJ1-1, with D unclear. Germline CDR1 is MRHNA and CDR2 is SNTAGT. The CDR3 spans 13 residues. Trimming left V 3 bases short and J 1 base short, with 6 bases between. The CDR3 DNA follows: TGTGCCAGCAGTGATGGCTGGAACACTGAAGCTTTCTTT. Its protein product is CASSDGWNTEAFF.

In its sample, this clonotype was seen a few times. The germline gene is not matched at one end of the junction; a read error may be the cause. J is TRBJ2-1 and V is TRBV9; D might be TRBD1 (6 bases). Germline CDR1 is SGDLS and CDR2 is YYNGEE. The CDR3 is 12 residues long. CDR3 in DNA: TGTGCCAGCAGCGTTTGGGACAAGGAGCAGTTCTTC. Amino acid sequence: CASSVWDKEQFF.

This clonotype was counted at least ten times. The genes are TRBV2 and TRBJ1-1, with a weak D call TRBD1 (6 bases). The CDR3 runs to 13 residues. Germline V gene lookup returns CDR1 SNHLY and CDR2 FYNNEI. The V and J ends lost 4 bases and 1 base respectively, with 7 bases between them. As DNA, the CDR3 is TGTGCCAGCAGTGGCAGGGGGAACACTGAAGCTTTCTTT. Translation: CASSGRGNTEAFF.

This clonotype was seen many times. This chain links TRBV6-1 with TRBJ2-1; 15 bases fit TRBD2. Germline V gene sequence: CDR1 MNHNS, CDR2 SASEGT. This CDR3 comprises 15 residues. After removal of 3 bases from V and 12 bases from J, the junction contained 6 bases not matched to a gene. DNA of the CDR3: TGTGCCAGCAGTGATGGACTAGCGGGAGGGTATGGGCAGTTCTTC. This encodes CASSDGLAGGYGQFF.

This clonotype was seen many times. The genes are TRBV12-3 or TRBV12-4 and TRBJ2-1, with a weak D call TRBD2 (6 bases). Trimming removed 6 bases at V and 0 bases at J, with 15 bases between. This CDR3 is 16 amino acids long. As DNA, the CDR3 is TGTGCCAGCAGCCATGCGGGGCCGAGCTCCTACAATGAGCAGTTCTTC. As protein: CASSHAGPSSYNEQFF.

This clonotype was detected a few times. CDR3 bases: TGTGCCAGCAGCTCCCGCTCTCTGGGGGCAGGTCAGTACTTC. This translates into CASSSRSLGAGQYF. The chain is built from TRBV5-6 and TRBJ2-4; D might be TRBD1 (6 bases). This CDR3 comprises 14 residues. The V end was cut by 3 bases, the J end by 12 bases, with 19 bases between. The germline V gene has CDR1 SGHDT and CDR2 YYEEEE.

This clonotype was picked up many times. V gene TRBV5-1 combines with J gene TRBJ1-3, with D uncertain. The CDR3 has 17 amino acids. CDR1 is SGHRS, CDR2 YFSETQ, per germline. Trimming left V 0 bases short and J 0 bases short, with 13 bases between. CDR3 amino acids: CASSLESSEFSGNTIYF. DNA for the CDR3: TGCGCCAGCAGCTTGGAGAGTAGTGAGTTCTCTGGAAACACCATATATTTT.

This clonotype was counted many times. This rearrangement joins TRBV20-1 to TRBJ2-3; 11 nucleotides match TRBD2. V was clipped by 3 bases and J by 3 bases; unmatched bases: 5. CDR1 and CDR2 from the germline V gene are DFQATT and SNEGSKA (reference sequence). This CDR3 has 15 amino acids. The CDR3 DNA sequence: TGCAGTGCTAGCCCTAGCGGGGGGTGGACAGATACGCAGTATTTT. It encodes CSASPSGGWTDTQYF.

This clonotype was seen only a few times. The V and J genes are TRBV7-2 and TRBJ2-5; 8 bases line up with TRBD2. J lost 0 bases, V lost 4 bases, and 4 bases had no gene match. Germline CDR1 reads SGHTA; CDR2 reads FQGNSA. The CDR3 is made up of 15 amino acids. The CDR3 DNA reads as TGTGCCAGCAGCTCGGGAGGGATCCACCAAGAGACCCAGTACTTC. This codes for CASSSGGIHQETQYF.

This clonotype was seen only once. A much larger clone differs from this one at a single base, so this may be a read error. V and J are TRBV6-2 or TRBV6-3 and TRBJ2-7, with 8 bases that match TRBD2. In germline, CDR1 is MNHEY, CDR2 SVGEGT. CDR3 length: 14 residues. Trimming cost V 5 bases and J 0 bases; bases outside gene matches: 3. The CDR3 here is CASSTLAASYEQYF. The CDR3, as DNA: TGTGCCAGCAGTACACTAGCGGCCTCCTACGAGCAGTACTTC.

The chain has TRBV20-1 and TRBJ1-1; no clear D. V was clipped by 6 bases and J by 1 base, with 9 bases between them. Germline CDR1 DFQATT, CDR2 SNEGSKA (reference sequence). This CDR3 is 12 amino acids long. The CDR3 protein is CSADDQNTEAFF. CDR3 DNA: TGCAGTGCCGATGACCAGAACACTGAAGCTTTCTTT.

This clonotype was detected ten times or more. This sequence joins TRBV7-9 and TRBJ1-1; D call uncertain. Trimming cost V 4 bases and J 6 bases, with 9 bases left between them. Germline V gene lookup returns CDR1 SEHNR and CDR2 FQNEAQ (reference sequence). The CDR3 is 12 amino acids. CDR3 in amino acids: CASSSSSPEAFF. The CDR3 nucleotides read TGTGCCAGCAGCTCCTCTTCACCTGAAGCTTTCTTT.

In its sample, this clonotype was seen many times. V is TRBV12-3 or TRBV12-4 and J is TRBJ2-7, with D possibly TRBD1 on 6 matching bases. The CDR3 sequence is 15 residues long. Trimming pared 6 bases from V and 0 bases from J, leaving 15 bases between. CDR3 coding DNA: TGTGCCAGCAGCCTCGACAGGCTGAGCTCCTACGAGCAGTACTTC. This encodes CASSLDRLSSYEQYF.

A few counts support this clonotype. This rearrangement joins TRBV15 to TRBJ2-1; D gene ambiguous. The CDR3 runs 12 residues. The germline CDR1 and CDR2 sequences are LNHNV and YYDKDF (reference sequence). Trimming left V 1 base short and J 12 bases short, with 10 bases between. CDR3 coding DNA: TGTGCCACCAGCAGAGGTGCCGAGAGGCAGTTCTTC. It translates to CATSRGAERQFF.

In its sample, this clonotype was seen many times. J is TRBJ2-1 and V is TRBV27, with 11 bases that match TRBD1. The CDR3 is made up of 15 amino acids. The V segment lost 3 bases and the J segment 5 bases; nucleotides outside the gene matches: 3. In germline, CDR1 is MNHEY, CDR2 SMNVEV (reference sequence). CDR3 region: CASSLGQGGDNEQFF. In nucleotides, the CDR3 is TGTGCCAGCAGTTTGGGACAGGGGGGTGACAATGAGCAGTTCTTC.

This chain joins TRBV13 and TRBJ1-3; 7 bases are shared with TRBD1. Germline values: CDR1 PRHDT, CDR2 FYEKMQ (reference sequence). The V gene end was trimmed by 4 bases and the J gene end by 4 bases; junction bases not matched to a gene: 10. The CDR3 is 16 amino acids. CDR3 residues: CASSSTNRGSGNTIYF. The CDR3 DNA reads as TGTGCCAGCAGCTCTACTAACAGGGGATCGGGAAACACCATATATTTT.

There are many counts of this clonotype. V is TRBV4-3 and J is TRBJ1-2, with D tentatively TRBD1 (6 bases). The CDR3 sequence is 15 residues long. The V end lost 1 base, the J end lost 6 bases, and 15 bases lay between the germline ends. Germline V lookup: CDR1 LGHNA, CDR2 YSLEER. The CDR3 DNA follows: TGCGCCAGCAGCCAAGGGGCGGGGGGCCCCCATGGCTACACCTTC. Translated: CASSQGAGGPHGYTF.

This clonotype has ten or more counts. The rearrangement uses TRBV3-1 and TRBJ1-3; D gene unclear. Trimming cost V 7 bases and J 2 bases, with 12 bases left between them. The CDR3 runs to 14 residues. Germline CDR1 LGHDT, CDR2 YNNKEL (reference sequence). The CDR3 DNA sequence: TGTGCCAGCACCGGCGTAGAAGCTGGAAACACCATATATTTT. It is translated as CASTGVEAGNTIYF.

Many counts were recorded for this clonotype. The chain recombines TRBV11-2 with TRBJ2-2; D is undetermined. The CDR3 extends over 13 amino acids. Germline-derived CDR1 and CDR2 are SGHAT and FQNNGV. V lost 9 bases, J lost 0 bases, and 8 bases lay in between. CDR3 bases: TGTGCCAGTTTGACCCCGAACACCGGGGAGCTGTTTTTT. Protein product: CASLTPNTGELFF.

The DNA for the CDR3 is TGTGCCAGCAGCTCCCCGGGGGGAAGTGGAGCTTTCTTT. Translation: CASSSPGGSGAFF. The chain links TRBV7-6 to TRBJ1-1; perhaps TRBD1 as D (5 bases). V dropped 4 bases and J dropped 10 bases, with 16 bases sitting between them. The germline V gene has CDR1 SGHVS and CDR2 FNYEAQ. This CDR3 is built from 13 residues.

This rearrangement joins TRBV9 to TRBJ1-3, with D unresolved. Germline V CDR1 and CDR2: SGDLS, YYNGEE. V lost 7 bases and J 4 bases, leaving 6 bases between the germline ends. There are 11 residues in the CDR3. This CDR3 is CASGLGNTIYF. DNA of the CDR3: TGTGCCAGCGGGTTGGGAAACACCATATATTTT.

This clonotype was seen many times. CDR3 sequence (DNA): TGTGCCAGCAGCCAGGCGGCAGCGCAAGAGACCCAGTACTTC. Its protein product is CASSQAAAQETQYF. The rearrangement links TRBV7-8 to TRBJ2-5, with D uncertain. The CDR3 has 14 amino acids. The germline CDR1 and CDR2 sequences are SGHVS and FQNEAQ. V was shortened by 5 bases and J by 2 bases, with 12 bases between the two germline ends.

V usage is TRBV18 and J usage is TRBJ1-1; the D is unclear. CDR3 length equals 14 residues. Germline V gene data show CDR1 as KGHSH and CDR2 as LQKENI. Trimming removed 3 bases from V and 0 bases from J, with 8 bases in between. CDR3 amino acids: CASSPALLNTEAFF. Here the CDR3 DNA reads TGTGCCAGCTCACCGGCGTTGCTGAACACTGAAGCTTTCTTT.

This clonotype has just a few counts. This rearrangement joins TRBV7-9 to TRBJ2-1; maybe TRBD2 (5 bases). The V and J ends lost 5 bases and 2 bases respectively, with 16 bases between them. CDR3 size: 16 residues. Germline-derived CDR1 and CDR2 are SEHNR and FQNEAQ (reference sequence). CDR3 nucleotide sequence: TGTGCCAGCAGCAACCGGGGTAGCGCCGCCTACAATGAGCAGTTCTTC. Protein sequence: CASSNRGSAAYNEQFF.

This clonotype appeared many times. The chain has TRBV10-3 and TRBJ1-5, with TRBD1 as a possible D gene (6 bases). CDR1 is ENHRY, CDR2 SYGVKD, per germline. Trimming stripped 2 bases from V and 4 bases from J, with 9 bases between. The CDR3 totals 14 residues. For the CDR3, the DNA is TGTGCCATCAGTGAGACAGGGCAGAATCAGCCCCAGCATTTT. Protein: CAISETGQNQPQHF.

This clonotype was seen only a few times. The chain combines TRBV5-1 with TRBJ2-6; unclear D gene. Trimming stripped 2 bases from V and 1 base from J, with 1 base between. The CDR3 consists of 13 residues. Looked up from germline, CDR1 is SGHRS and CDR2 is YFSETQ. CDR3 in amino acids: CASSFSGANVLTF. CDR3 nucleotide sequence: TGCGCCAGCAGCTTTTCTGGGGCCAACGTCCTGACTTTC.

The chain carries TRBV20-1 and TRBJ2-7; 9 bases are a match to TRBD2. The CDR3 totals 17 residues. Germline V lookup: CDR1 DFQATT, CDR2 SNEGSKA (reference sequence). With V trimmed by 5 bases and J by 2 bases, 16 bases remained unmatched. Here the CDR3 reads CSAPRVVSGRPPYEQYF. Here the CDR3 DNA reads TGCAGTGCTCCTAGGGTGGTTAGCGGGAGACCTCCCTACGAGCAGTACTTC.

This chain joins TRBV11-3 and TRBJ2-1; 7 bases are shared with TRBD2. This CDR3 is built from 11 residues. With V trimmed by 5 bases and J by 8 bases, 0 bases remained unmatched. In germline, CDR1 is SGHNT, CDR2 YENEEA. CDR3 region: CASSRGDEQFF. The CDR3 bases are TGTGCCAGCAGCCGGGGGGATGAGCAGTTCTTC.

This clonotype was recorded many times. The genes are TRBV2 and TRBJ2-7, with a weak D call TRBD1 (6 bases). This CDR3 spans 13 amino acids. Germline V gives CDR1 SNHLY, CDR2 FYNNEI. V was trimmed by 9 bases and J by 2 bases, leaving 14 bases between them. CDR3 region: CASWGLGTYEQYF. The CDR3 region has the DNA TGTGCCAGTTGGGGGCTGGGGACCTACGAGCAGTACTTC.

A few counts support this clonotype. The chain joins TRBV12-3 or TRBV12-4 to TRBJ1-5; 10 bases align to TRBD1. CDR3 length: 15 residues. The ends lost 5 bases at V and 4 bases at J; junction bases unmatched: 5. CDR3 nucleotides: TGTGCCAGCAGTCTCTTGGACAGGGGGAATCAGCCCCAGCATTTT. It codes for CASSLLDRGNQPQHF.

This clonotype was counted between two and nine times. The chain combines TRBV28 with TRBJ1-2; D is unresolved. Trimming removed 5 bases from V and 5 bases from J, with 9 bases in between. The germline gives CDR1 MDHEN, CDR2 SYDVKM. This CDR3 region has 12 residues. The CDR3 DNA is TGTGCCAGCAGTCCGCACGGTTATGGCTACACCTTC. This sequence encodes CASSPHGYGYTF.